This T cell receptor beta chain comes out of a study of CXCR3-negative and CXCR3-positive naive CD8 T cells. Study results and limitations: TRB CDR3 properties indicated TCR strength, while surface CD5 was similar across naive subsets. The TRBV-TRBJ usage of naive CXCR3-negative and CXCR3-positive cells was similar, but that of memory cells differed. The study found more hydrophobic TRB CDR3s in CXCR3-positive naive cells than in CXCR3-negative naive cells.

Phenotypically, naive CD8+ T cells corresponded to CD45RO-CCR7+CD27+CD95-. About this clonotype: Its antigen is still unknown.

Researchers prepared the TRB cDNA libraries using 5' RACE with UMI labels. TCRdb reprocessed the 5' RACE reads and keeps a single row for each CDR3 protein, giving no DNA. In total, the table holds some 140,000 distinct CDR3 sequences. The receptor comes from a human donor in good health. Some clones in this sample may be carry-over from other donors' samples. What was sequenced was naive CXCR3+ CD8+ T cells from blood. Subset reported: CD45RO-CCR7+CD27+CD95- naive CD8+ T cells expressing CXCR3 (TNR3+).

CDR3 protein: CASSLGGPWEQFF. This chain joins TRBV12-3 or TRBV12-4 and TRBJ2-1; the TCRdb D gene call, TRBD1, has no DNA to confirm it. The CDR3 loop spans 13 amino acids.